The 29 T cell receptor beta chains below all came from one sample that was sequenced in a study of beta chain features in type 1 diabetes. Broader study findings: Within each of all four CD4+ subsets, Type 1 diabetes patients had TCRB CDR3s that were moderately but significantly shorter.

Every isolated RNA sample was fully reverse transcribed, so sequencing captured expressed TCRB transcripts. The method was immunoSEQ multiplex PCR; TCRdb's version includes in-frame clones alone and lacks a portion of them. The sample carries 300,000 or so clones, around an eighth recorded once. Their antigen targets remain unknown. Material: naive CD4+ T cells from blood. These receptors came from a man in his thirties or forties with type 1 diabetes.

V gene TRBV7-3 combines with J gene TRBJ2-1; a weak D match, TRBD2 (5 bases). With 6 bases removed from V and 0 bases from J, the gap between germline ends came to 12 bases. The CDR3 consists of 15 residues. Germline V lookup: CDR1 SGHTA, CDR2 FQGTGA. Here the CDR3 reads CASRSSFGSYNEQFF. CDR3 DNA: TGTGCCAGCAGGTCTAGCTTCGGCTCCTACAATGAGCAGTTCTTC.

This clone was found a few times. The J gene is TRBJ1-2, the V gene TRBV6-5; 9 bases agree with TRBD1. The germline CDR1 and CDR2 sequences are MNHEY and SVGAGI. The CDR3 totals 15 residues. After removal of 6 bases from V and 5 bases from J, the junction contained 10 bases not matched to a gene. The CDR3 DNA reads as TGTGCCAGCAGGGCGACAGGGGGTGGAGATTATGGCTACACCTTC. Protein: CASRATGGGDYGYTF.

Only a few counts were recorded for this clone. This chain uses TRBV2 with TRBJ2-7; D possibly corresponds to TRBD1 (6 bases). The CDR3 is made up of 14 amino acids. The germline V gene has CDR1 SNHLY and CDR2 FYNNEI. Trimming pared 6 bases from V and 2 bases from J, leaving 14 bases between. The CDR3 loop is CASRATGLTYEQYF. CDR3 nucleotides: TGTGCCAGCAGAGCGACAGGACTCACCTACGAGCAGTACTTC. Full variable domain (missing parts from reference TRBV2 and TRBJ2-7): EPEVTQTPSHQVTQMGQEVILRCVPISNHLYFYWYRQILGQKVEFLVSFYNNEISEKSEIFDDQFSVERPDGSNFTLKIRSTKLEDSAMYFCASRATGLTYEQYFGPGTRLTVT.

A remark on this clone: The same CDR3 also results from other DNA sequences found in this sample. For the CDR3, the DNA is TGTGCCAGCAGTTTAGGGCAGGGGCTAGCCAAAAACATTCAGTACTTC. Translating gives CASSLGQGLAKNIQYF. This rearrangement joins TRBV28 to TRBJ2-4; D might be TRBD1 (6 bases). This CDR3 comprises 16 residues. V was trimmed by 2 bases and J by 0 bases, leaving 11 bases between them. In germline, CDR1 is MDHEN, CDR2 SYDVKM.

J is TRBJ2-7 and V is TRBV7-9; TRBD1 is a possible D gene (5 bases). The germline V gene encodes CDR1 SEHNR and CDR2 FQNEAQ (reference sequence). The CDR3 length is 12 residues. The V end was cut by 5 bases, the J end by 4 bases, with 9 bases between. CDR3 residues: CASSHGHYEQYF. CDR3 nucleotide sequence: TGTGCCAGCAGCCACGGACATTACGAGCAGTACTTC.

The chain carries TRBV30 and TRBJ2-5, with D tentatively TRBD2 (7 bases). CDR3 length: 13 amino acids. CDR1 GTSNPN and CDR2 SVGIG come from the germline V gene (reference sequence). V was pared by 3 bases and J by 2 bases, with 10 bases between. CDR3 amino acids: CAWSGGPQETQYF. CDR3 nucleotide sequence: TGTGCCTGGAGCGGGGGGCCTCAAGAGACCCAGTACTTC.

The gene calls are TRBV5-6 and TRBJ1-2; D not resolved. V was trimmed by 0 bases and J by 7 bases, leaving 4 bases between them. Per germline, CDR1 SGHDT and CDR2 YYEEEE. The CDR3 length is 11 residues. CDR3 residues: CASSLARGYTF. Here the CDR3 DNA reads TGTGCCAGCAGCTTGGCCCGTGGCTACACCTTC.

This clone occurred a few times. CDR3 nucleotide sequence: TGTGCCAGCTCACCAGACAGGGCGGAGACCCAGTACTTC. It is translated as CASSPDRAETQYF. This chain links TRBV18 with TRBJ2-5; 7 bases match TRBD1. The germline CDR1 and CDR2 sequences are KGHSH and LQKENI. V was pared by 2 bases and J by 5 bases, with 2 bases of the junction left unmatched. This CDR3 is built from 13 residues.

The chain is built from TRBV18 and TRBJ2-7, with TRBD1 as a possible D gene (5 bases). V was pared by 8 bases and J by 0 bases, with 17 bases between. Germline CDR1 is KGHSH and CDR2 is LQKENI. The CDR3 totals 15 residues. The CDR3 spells CASTVGQGSSYEQYF. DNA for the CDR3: TGTGCCAGCACCGTCGGGCAGGGCAGCTCCTACGAGCAGTACTTC.

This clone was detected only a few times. CDR3 DNA: TGTGCCAGCTCTCGGACTAGCGGGAGGGGCTATGAGCAGTTCTTC. This encodes CASSRTSGRGYEQFF. The V call is TRBV18, the J call TRBJ2-1, with 15 bases aligning to TRBD2. V shed 6 bases, J shed 8 bases, and the junction held 5 bases outside the gene matches. Germline V gene sequence: CDR1 KGHSH, CDR2 LQKENI. There are 15 residues in the CDR3.

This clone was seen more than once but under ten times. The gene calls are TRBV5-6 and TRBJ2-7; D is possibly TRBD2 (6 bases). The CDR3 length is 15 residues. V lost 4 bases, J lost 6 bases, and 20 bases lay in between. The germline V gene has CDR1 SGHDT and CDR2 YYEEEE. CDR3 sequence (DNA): TGTGCCAGCAGCCGTTATAGGACTACCATGGGCGAGCAGTACTTC. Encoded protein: CASSRYRTTMGEQYF.

CDR3: CASILSGGETQYF. Here the CDR3 DNA reads TGTGCCAGCATCCTTAGCGGAGGAGAGACCCAGTACTTC. The chain combines TRBV28 with TRBJ2-5; weak D call: TRBD2 (6 bases). Germline CDR1 reads MDHEN; CDR2 reads SYDVKM. V gave up 7 bases and J gave up 4 bases, with 13 bases separating them. The length of the CDR3 is 13 residues.

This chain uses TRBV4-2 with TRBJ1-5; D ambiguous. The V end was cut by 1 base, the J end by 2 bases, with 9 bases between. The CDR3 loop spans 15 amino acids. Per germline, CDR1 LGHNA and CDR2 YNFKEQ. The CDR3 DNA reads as TGTGCCAGCAGCCAAGTAGCCGGGGGCAATCAGCCCCAGCATTTT. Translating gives CASSQVAGGNQPQHF.

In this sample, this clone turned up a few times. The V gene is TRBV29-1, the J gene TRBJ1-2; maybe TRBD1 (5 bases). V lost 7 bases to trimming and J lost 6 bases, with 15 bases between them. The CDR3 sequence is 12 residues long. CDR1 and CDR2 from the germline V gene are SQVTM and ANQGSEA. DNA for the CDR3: TGCAGCGCTAGGGACGCGGGGGATGGCTACACCTTC. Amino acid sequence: CSARDAGDGYTF.

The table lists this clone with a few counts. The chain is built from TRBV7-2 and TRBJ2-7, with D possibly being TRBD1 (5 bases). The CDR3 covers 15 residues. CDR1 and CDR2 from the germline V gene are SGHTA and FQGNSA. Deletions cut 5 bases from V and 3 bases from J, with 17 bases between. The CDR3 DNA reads TGTGCCAGCAGCCGTACAATGGGGCAGAACTACGAGCAGTACTTC. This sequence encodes CASSRTMGQNYEQYF. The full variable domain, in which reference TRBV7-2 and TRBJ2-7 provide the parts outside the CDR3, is GAGVSQSPSNKVTEKGKDVELRCDPISGHTALYWYRQSLGQGLEFLIYFQGNSAPDKSGLPSDRFSAERTGGSVSTLTIQRTQQEDSAVYLCASSRTMGQNYEQYFGPGTRLTVT.

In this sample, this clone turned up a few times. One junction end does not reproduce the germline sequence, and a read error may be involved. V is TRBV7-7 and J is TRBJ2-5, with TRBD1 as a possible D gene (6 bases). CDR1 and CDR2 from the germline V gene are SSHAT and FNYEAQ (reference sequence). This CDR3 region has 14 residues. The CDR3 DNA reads TGTGCTAGCAGCTTGACAGGCCCACAAGAGACCCAGTACTTC. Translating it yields CASSLTGPQETQYF.

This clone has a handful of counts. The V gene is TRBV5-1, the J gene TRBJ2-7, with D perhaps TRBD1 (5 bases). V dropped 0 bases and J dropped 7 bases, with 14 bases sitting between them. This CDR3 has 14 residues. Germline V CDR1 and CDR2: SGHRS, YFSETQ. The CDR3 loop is CASSLAAGFGEQYF. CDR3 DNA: TGCGCCAGCAGCTTGGCAGCAGGGTTCGGAGAGCAGTACTTC. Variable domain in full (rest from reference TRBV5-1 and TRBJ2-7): KAGVTQTPRYLIKTRGQQVTLSCSPISGHRSVSWYQQTPGQGLQFLFEYFSETQRNKGNFPGRFSGRQFSNSRSEMNVSTLELGDSALYLCASSLAAGFGEQYFGPGTRLTVT.

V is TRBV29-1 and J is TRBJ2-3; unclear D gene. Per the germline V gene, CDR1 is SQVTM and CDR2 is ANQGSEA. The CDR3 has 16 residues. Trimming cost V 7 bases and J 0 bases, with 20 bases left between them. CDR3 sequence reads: CSARRRPLTSTDTQYF. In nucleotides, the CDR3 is TGCAGCGCCCGACGGCGACCGTTGACTAGCACAGATACGCAGTATTTT.

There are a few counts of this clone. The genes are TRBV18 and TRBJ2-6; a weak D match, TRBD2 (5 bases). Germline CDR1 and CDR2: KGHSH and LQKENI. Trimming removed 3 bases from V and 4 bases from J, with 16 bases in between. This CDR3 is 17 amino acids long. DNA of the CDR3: TGTGCCAGCTCACCGAGGCATCCTAGCTCGGGGGCCAACGTCCTGACTTTC. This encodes CASSPRHPSSGANVLTF.

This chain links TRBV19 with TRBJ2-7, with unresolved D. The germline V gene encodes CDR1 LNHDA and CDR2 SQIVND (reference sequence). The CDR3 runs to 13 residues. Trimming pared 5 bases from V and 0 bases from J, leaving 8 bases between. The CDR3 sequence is CASSDWSSYEQYF. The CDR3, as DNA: TGTGCCAGTAGTGACTGGAGCTCCTACGAGCAGTACTTC.

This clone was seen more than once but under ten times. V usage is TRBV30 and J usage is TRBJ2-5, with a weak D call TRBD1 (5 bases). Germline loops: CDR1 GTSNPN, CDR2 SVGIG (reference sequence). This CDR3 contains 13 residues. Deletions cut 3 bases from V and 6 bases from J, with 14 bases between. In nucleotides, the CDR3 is TGTGCCTGGAGCAGGCAGGGTGGACAGACCCAGTACTTC. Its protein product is CAWSRQGGQTQYF.

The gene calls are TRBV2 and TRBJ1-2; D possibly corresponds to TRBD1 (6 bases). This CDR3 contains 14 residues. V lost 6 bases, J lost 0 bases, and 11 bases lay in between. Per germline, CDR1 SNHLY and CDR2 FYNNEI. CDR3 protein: CASRDSPANYGYTF. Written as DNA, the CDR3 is TGTGCCAGCAGGGACAGCCCCGCTAACTATGGCTACACCTTC.

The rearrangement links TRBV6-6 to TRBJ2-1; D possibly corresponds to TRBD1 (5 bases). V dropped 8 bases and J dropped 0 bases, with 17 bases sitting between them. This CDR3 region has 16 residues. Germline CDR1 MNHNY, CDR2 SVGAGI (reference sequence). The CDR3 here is CASGAHIGVSYNEQFF. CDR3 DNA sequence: TGTGCCAGCGGGGCCCATATTGGTGTCTCCTACAATGAGCAGTTCTTC.

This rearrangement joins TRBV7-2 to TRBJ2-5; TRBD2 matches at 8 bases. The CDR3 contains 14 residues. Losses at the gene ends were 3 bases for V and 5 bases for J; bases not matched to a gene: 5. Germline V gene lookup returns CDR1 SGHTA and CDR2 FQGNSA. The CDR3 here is CASSFYSGTETQYF. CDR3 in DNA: TGTGCCAGCAGCTTCTATAGCGGGACGGAGACCCAGTACTTC.

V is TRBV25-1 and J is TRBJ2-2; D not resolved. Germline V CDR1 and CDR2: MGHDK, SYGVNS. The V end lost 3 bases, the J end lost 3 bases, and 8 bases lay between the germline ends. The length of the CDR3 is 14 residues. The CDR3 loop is CASSERNYTGELFF. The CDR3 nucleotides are TGTGCCAGCAGTGAGAGGAATTACACCGGGGAGCTGTTTTTT.

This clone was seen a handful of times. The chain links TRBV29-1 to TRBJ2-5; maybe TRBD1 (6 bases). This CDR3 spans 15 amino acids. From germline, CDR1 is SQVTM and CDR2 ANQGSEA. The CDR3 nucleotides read TGCAGTGCTGTTAGGGACACGGGTTTGGGAGAGACCCAGTACTTC. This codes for CSAVRDTGLGETQYF.

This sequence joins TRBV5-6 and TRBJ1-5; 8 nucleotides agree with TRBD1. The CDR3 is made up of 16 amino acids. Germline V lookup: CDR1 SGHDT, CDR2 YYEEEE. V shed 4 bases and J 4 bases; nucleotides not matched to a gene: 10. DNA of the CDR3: TGTGCCAGCAGCCTATTTTGGACAGGGTCGAATCAGCCCCAGCATTTT. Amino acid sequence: CASSLFWTGSNQPQHF.

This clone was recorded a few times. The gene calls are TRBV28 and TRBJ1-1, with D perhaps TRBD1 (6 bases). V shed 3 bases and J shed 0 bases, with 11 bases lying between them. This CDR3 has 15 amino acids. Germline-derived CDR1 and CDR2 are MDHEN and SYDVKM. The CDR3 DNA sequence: TGTGCCAGCAGTTTCGCGGACAGTCTGAACACTGAAGCTTTCTTT. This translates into CASSFADSLNTEAFF.

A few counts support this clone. CDR3 nucleotide sequence: TGTGCCATCAAGGACAAGAAAGAGACCCAGTACTTC. Translating it yields CAIKDKKETQYF. This sequence joins TRBV10-3 and TRBJ2-5; perhaps TRBD1 as D (5 bases). V lost 7 bases and J 3 bases, leaving 9 bases between the germline ends. This CDR3 comprises 12 residues. Germline V gives CDR1 ENHRY, CDR2 SYGVKD.